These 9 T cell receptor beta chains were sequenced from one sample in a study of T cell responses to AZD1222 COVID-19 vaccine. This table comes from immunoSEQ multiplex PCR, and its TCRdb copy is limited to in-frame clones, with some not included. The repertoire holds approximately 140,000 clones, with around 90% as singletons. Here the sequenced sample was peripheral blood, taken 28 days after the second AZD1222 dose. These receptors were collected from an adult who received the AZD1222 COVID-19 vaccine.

In nucleotides, the CDR3 is TGTGCCAGCAGCCTCGGACAGGGAACTCTGAACACTGAAGCTTTCTTT. Its protein product is CASSLGQGTLNTEAFF. The rearrangement joins TRBV5-4 to TRBJ1-1; 8 bases match TRBD1. V trimming: 4 bases; J trimming: 0 bases; junction bases outside the gene matches: 8. This CDR3 has 16 amino acids. CDR1 SGHNT and CDR2 YYREEE come from the germline V gene (reference sequence).

The CDR3 nucleotides read TGTGCCAGCAGCCCCCGGGGACACCTTTCCACCGGGGAGCTGTTTTTT. Its protein product is CASSPRGHLSTGELFF. The V gene is TRBV6-6, the J gene TRBJ2-2; D may be TRBD1 (6 bases). This CDR3 is built from 16 residues. V was clipped by 6 bases and J by 4 bases, with 18 bases between them. Germline V lookup: CDR1 MNHNY, CDR2 SVGAGI (reference sequence).

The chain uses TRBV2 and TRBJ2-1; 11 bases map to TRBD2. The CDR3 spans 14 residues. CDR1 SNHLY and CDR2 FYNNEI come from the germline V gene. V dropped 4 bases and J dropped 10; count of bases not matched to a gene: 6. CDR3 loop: CASSGLAGTGEQFF. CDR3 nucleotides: TGTGCCAGCAGTGGACTAGCGGGGACCGGGGAGCAGTTCTTC.

CDR3 sequence reads: CASSERGLTEAFF. In nucleotides, the CDR3 is TGTGCCAGCAGCGAGAGGGGGCTGACTGAAGCTTTCTTT. This chain links TRBV7-9 with TRBJ1-1; 7 positions agree with TRBD1. CDR1 and CDR2 from the germline V gene are SEHNR and FQNEAQ (reference sequence). With V trimmed by 5 bases and J by 5 bases, 5 bases remained unmatched. The CDR3 extends over 13 amino acids.

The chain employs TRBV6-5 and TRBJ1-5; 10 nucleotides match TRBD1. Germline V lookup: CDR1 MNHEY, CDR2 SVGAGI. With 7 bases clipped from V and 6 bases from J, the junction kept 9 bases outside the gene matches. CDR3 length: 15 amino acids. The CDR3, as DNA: TGTGCCAGCATTCCGGGACAGGGGACCCCTCAGCCCCAGCATTTT. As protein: CASIPGQGTPQPQHF.

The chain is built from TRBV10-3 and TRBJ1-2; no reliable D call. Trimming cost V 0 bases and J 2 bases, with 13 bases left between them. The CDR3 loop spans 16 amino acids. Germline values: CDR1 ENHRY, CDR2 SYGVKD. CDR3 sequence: CAISESSPGRNYGYTF. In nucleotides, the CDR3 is TGTGCCATCAGTGAGTCTTCCCCCGGGAGAAACTATGGCTACACCTTC.

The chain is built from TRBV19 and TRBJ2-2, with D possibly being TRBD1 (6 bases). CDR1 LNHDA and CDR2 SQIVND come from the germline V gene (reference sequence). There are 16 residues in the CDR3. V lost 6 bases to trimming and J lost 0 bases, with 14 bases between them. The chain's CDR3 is CASSKTGSSNTGELFF. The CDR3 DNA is TGTGCCAGTAGCAAGACAGGATCATCGAACACCGGGGAGCTGTTTTTT.

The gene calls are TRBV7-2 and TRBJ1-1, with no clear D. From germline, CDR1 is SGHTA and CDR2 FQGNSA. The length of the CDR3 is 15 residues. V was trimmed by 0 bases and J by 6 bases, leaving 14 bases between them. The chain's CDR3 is CASSLAVGLKAEAFF. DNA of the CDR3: TGTGCCAGCAGCTTAGCGGTGGGCTTGAAGGCTGAAGCTTTCTTT.

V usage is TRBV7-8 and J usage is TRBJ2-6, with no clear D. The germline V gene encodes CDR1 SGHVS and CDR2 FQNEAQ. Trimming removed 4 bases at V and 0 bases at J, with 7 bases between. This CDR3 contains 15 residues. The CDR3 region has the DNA TGTGCCAGCAGCTCGGTTTTCTCTGGGGCCAACGTCCTGACTTTC. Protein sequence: CASSSVFSGANVLTF.